A single sample gave rise to the 18 T cell receptor beta chains below, sequenced in a study of cytomegalovirus exposure and HLA in healthy donors. PCR was performed using 60 Vbeta and 13 Jbeta primers. Sequenced by immunoSEQ multiplex PCR; TCRdb stores in-frame clones only, minus some. The table counts some 180,000 clones; about 6% lies in the top ten. The source material was PBMCs. Source of these receptors: a man aged 25-40 years in good health and CMV-seronegative.

CDR3 region: CASSFDGAGELFF. CDR3 DNA: TGTGCCAGCAGCTTTGACGGGGCCGGGGAGCTGTTTTTT. The V call is TRBV7-9, the J call TRBJ2-2, with D possibly matching TRBD2 (5 bases). Germline V gene data show CDR1 as SEHNR and CDR2 as FQNEAQ (reference sequence). V was pared by 3 bases and J by 6 bases, with 8 bases between. There are 13 residues in the CDR3.

V and J are TRBV6-7 and TRBJ2-5, with D possibly TRBD2 on 6 matching bases. TRBV6-7 is an ORF for which the function is uncertain. This CDR3 contains 15 residues. V was shortened by 2 bases and J by 1 base, with 11 bases between the two germline ends. The CDR3 protein is CASSYPGGTQETQYF. The CDR3 coding sequence is TGTGCCAGCAGTTACCCCGGAGGGACCCAAGAGACCCAGTACTTC.

The chain has TRBV13 and TRBJ2-7; the match to TRBD2 covers 10 bases. The CDR3 consists of 17 residues. Germline V gives CDR1 PRHDT, CDR2 FYEKMQ (reference sequence). After removal of 5 bases from V and 1 base from J, the junction contained 11 bases not matched to a gene. CDR3 in amino acids: CASSQPSGLAASYEQYF. DNA of the CDR3: TGTGCCAGCAGCCAACCCTCTGGACTAGCGGCTTCCTACGAGCAGTACTTC.

Note on this clone: The sample holds other DNA sequences that translate to the same CDR3. The V gene is TRBV7-9, the J gene TRBJ1-5; 7 bases align to TRBD1. With 4 bases clipped from V and 2 bases from J, the junction kept 2 bases outside the gene matches. CDR1 and CDR2 from the germline V gene are SEHNR and FQNEAQ (reference sequence). This CDR3 has 14 residues. The CDR3 DNA is TGTGCCAGCAGCTCAACAGGGGGCAATCAGCCCCAGCATTTT. Protein sequence: CASSSTGGNQPQHF.

This sequence joins TRBV28 and TRBJ2-2, with D possibly being TRBD2 (6 bases). The CDR3 consists of 14 residues. The V and J ends lost 6 bases and 4 bases respectively, with 12 bases between them. Germline V gene data show CDR1 as MDHEN and CDR2 as SYDVKM. The chain's CDR3 is CASSPGTFTGELFF. The DNA for the CDR3 is TGTGCCAGCAGCCCCGGGACTTTCACCGGGGAGCTGTTTTTT.

J is TRBJ1-6 and V is TRBV30; D gene ambiguous. Germline V gene lookup returns CDR1 GTSNPN and CDR2 SVGIG (reference sequence). The CDR3 is made up of 12 amino acids. The ends were cut back, 0 bases at V and 14 bases at J, with 11 bases in the middle. CDR3: CAWSVLPLALHF. The CDR3 nucleotides read TGTGCCTGGAGTGTACTCCCCCTGGCCCTCCACTTT.

The chain combines TRBV7-2 with TRBJ1-1; tentative D call: TRBD1 (5 bases). Per germline, CDR1 SGHTA and CDR2 FQGNSA. CDR3 length: 15 residues. Trimming pared 1 base from V and 0 bases from J, leaving 9 bases between. CDR3 loop: CASSLVPGLNTEAFF. The CDR3 nucleotides are TGTGCCAGCAGCTTAGTTCCAGGGTTGAACACTGAAGCTTTCTTT. The full variable domain, in which reference TRBV7-2 and TRBJ1-1 provide the parts outside the CDR3, is GAGVSQSPSNKVTEKGKDVELRCDPISGHTALYWYRQSLGQGLEFLIYFQGNSAPDKSGLPSDRFSAERTGGSVSTLTIQRTQQEDSAVYLCASSLVPGLNTEAFFGQGTRLTVV.

This rearrangement joins TRBV6-6 to TRBJ1-1; 7 bases are a match to TRBD1. The CDR3 length is 14 residues. The V and J ends lost 6 bases and 0 bases, in that order; junction bases with no gene match: 4. The germline V gene has CDR1 MNHNY and CDR2 SVGAGI (reference sequence). The CDR3 loop reads CASREGQVNTEAFF. The CDR3 coding sequence is TGTGCCAGCAGAGAAGGACAGGTGAACACTGAAGCTTTCTTT.

The rearrangement links TRBV5-4 to TRBJ2-5, with 12 bases that match TRBD1. Per germline, CDR1 SGHNT and CDR2 YYREEE (reference sequence). J gave up 2 bases and V 0 bases, and 2 bases lay outside the gene matches. This CDR3 comprises 16 residues. DNA of the CDR3: TGTGCCAGCAGCTTGGGGGGACAGGGGGCTCAAGAGACCCAGTACTTC. Its translation is CASSLGGQGAQETQYF.

A remark on this clone: The sample holds other DNA sequences that translate to the same CDR3. The chain links TRBV9 to TRBJ1-2; 9 bases align to TRBD1. CDR3 length equals 13 residues. V gave up 0 bases and J gave up 8 bases; unmatched junction bases: 2. Germline V gene sequence: CDR1 SGDLS, CDR2 YYNGEE. This chain's CDR3 is CASSVDRGLGYTF. Written as DNA, the CDR3 is TGTGCCAGCAGCGTAGACAGGGGGCTCGGCTACACCTTC.

The J gene is TRBJ2-6, the V gene TRBV27; D might be TRBD2 (7 bases). CDR1 and CDR2 (germline): MNHEY, SMNVEV (reference sequence). The CDR3 extends over 17 amino acids. The ends were cut back, 9 bases at V and 1 base at J, with 19 bases in the middle. The CDR3 DNA sequence: TGTGCCAGTTCCCCTTATAGGGGGGGGTCTGGGGCCAACGTCCTGACTTTC. It codes for CASSPYRGGSGANVLTF.

The chain joins TRBV9 to TRBJ1-2, with D perhaps TRBD1 (6 bases). The CDR3 extends over 14 amino acids. Per the germline V gene, CDR1 is SGDLS and CDR2 is YYNGEE. Trimming cost V 3 bases and J 7 bases, with 16 bases left between them. The CDR3 DNA follows: TGTGCCAGCAGCGAGCGGGACACCCGAATTGGCTACACCTTC. It codes for CASSERDTRIGYTF.

The V and J genes are TRBV5-4 and TRBJ2-5, with D possibly matching TRBD1 (6 bases). The J call could be wrong; TRBJ2-7 is a better fit for the DNA end. The CDR3 consists of 15 residues. Germline V lookup: CDR1 SGHNT, CDR2 YYREEE (reference sequence). The CDR3 protein is CASSLDRDTVYEQYF. CDR3 in DNA: TGTGCCAGCAGCTTAGATCGGGACACTGTCTACGAGCAGTACTTC.

CDR3 amino acids: CAISESIEGRLDGYTF. The CDR3 DNA reads as TGTGCCATCAGTGAGTCGATAGAGGGCCGCTTGGATGGCTACACCTTC. The V call is TRBV10-3, the J call TRBJ1-2, with D uncertain. Germline loops: CDR1 ENHRY, CDR2 SYGVKD. V was pared by 0 bases and J by 6 bases, with 17 bases between. The CDR3 covers 16 residues.

V usage is TRBV7-2 and J usage is TRBJ1-1; possibly TRBD1 for D (6 bases). Germline V gene lookup returns CDR1 SGHTA and CDR2 FQGNSA. V was cut by 2 bases and J by 0 bases, with 22 bases left in between. This CDR3 has 19 amino acids. The CDR3 DNA sequence: TGTGCCAGCAGCTTACGATCACGGACAGATTCGGGCTTGAACACTGAAGCTTTCTTT. It translates to CASSLRSRTDSGLNTEAFF.

The chain joins TRBV25-1 to TRBJ1-1; no clear D gene. Germline CDR1 MGHDK, CDR2 SYGVNS. Trimming took off 0 bases at V and 4 bases at J, with 6 bases between the two ends. There are 13 residues in the CDR3. The CDR3 loop is CASSEYRGTEAFF. As DNA, the CDR3 is TGTGCCAGCAGTGAATATCGGGGCACTGAAGCTTTCTTT.

The chain recombines TRBV21-1 with TRBJ2-1; whether TRBD2, the table's D call, matches the DNA was not checked. TRBV21-1 is a known pseudogene. This CDR3 region has 16 residues. The CDR3 DNA follows: TGTGCCAGCAGCAATCAGAGACTAGCTTCCTACAATGAGCAGTTCTTC. Protein: CASSNQRLASYNEQFF.

The chain couples TRBV6-6 to TRBJ1-2, with 7 positions matching TRBD1. The length of the CDR3 is 13 residues. The V segment lost 6 bases and the J segment 4 bases; nucleotides outside the gene matches: 5. Germline V lookup: CDR1 MNHNY, CDR2 SVGAGI (reference sequence). The CDR3 loop reads CASRAPGGYGYTF. The CDR3 DNA follows: TGTGCCAGCAGAGCCCCAGGGGGCTATGGCTACACCTTC.